The 14 T cell receptor beta chains below come from one sample, sequenced in a study of cytomegalovirus exposure and HLA in healthy donors. 60 Vbeta and 13 Jbeta primers were used in PCR. Measured with immunoSEQ multiplex PCR; TCRdb has only the in-frame clones, and not every one. The profile shows around 100,000 clones, 65% to 85% of them singletons. Sequencing input: PBMCs. These receptors were taken from a woman younger than 35 in good health and CMV-seronegative.

The gene calls are TRBV29-1 and TRBJ2-7, with 11 bases identical to TRBD2. The length of the CDR3 is 14 residues. Losses at the gene ends were 6 bases for V and 2 bases for J; bases not matched to a gene: 6. Germline CDR1 reads SQVTM; CDR2 reads ANQGSEA. The chain's CDR3 is CSVLGLAAAYEQYF. In DNA form, the CDR3 reads TGCAGCGTCTTGGGACTAGCGGCGGCCTACGAGCAGTACTTC.

The chain links TRBV7-2 to TRBJ2-4; TRBD1 aligns across 7 bases. The V gene end was trimmed by 4 bases and the J gene end by 3 bases; junction bases not matched to a gene: 6. Per germline, CDR1 SGHTA and CDR2 FQGNSA. This CDR3 has 15 residues. The CDR3 coding sequence is TGTGCCAGCAGCTCGCGGACAGGCAACAAAAACATTCAGTACTTC. Translating it yields CASSSRTGNKNIQYF.

The chain is built from TRBV5-1 and TRBJ1-1, with a tentative D call TRBD1 (6 bases). Germline V gives CDR1 SGHRS, CDR2 YFSETQ. This CDR3 is 12 amino acids long. Trimming pared 7 bases from V and 8 bases from J, leaving 15 bases between. The CDR3 reads CASAPGAGEAFF. The CDR3 coding sequence is TGCGCCAGCGCCCCAGGGGCAGGCGAAGCTTTCTTT.

About this clone: One end of the junction is discordant with germline, which a read error may explain. V is TRBV7-7 and J is TRBJ1-1; D unresolved. The germline V gene encodes CDR1 SSHAT and CDR2 FNYEAQ (reference sequence). The CDR3 is 13 residues long. CDR3 nucleotides: TGTGCTAGCAGCCGCCCAGGGAACACTGAAGCTTTCTTT. It yields the protein CASSRPGNTEAFF.

The chain has TRBV12-1 and TRBJ1-4; the D segment call TRBD1 is taken from the table without a DNA check. TRBV12-1 corresponds to a pseudogene. The CDR3 has 18 amino acids. CDR3 in amino acids: CASSSDRGSGSTNEKLFF. Written as DNA, the CDR3 is TGTGCCAGCAGCTCGGACAGGGGTTCGGGGTCAACTAATGAAAAACTGTTTTTT.

This rearrangement joins TRBV28 to TRBJ2-6, with a weak D call TRBD2 (5 bases). This CDR3 contains 16 residues. Between the trimmed V and J ends, which lost 7 bases and 4 bases, there was a span of 17 bases. Germline values: CDR1 MDHEN, CDR2 SYDVKM. The CDR3 coding sequence is TGTGCCAGCACCTCCCCCGAGGGTACAGGGGCCAACGTCCTGACTTTC. It codes for CASTSPEGTGANVLTF.

The V gene is TRBV9, the J gene TRBJ1-4; D is possibly TRBD1 (5 bases). Germline loops: CDR1 SGDLS, CDR2 YYNGEE. The CDR3 spans 16 residues. V lost 4 bases and J 7 bases, leaving 20 bases between the germline ends. The DNA of the CDR3 is TGTGCCAGCAGCCCCCTCGGGGGGATGGGCGTTGAAAAACTGTTTTTT. Amino acid sequence: CASSPLGGMGVEKLFF.

The rearrangement uses TRBV29-1 and TRBJ2-7; possibly TRBD1 for D (6 bases). The V end lost 4 bases, the J end lost 7 bases, and 23 bases lay between the germline ends. The CDR3 is made up of 15 amino acids. Germline V CDR1 and CDR2: SQVTM, ANQGSEA. The CDR3 region is CSVGLQGSSFGEQYF. Here the CDR3 DNA reads TGCAGCGTTGGTCTACAGGGCTCCTCTTTCGGGGAGCAGTACTTC.

The chain recombines TRBV4-1 with TRBJ1-1; 10 nucleotides align to TRBD1. The length of the CDR3 is 15 residues. With V trimmed by 3 bases and J by 4 bases, 5 bases remained unmatched. Germline V gene sequence: CDR1 MGHRA, CDR2 YSYEKL. This CDR3 is CASSHLRTGGTEAFF. In DNA form, the CDR3 reads TGCGCCAGCAGCCACCTACGGACAGGGGGCACTGAAGCTTTCTTT.

The rearrangement links TRBV2 to TRBJ1-1, with 8 bases identical to TRBD1. Per germline, CDR1 SNHLY and CDR2 FYNNEI. With 3 bases clipped from V and 5 bases from J, the junction kept 5 bases outside the gene matches. CDR3 length: 14 residues. This chain's CDR3 is CASSDPGGWTEAFF. CDR3 in DNA: TGTGCCAGCAGTGATCCAGGGGGCTGGACTGAAGCTTTCTTT. Drawing the rest from reference TRBV2 and TRBJ1-1, the complete variable domain is EPEVTQTPSHQVTQMGQEVILRCVPISNHLYFYWYRQILGQKVEFLVSFYNNEISEKSEIFDDQFSVERPDGSNFTLKIRSTKLEDSAMYFCASSDPGGWTEAFFGQGTRLTVV.

The V and J genes are TRBV7-8 and TRBJ2-2; 7 positions match TRBD2. The CDR3 has 16 residues. The ends lost 4 bases at V and 6 bases at J; junction bases unmatched: 11. Germline V gene lookup returns CDR1 SGHVS and CDR2 FQNEAQ. The CDR3 bases are TGTGCCAGCAGCTCGATAGCGGGTAGCCCTCCCGGGGAGCTGTTTTTT. Protein sequence: CASSSIAGSPPGELFF.

There are a few counts of this clone. The CDR3: CASSHRSNDGRPTYEQYF. The CDR3 coding sequence is TGTGCCAGCAGCCACCGATCTAACGACGGGAGGCCTACCTACGAGCAGTACTTC. The genes are TRBV14 and TRBJ2-7, with 7 bases matching TRBD2. CDR3 length: 18 amino acids. Per germline, CDR1 SGHDN and CDR2 FVKESK. J gave up 2 bases and V 3 bases, and 16 bases lay outside the gene matches.

The J gene is TRBJ1-4, the V gene TRBV2, with TRBD1 as a possible D gene (5 bases). Germline CDR1 and CDR2: SNHLY and FYNNEI. Deletions cut 3 bases from V and 8 bases from J, with 10 bases between. CDR3 size: 13 residues. The CDR3 here is CASSDPGNEKLFF. CDR3 coding DNA: TGTGCCAGCAGTGATCCAGGGAACGAAAAACTGTTTTTT.

The V call is TRBV14, the J call TRBJ1-3, with D maybe TRBD1 (6 bases). The CDR3 is 16 residues long. Germline V gene sequence: CDR1 SGHDN, CDR2 FVKESK. V lost 4 bases and J lost 0, with 13 bases in between. Written as DNA, the CDR3 is TGTGCCAGCAGCCGACTACAGGGAACCTCTGGAAACACCATATATTTT. Amino acids: CASSRLQGTSGNTIYF.